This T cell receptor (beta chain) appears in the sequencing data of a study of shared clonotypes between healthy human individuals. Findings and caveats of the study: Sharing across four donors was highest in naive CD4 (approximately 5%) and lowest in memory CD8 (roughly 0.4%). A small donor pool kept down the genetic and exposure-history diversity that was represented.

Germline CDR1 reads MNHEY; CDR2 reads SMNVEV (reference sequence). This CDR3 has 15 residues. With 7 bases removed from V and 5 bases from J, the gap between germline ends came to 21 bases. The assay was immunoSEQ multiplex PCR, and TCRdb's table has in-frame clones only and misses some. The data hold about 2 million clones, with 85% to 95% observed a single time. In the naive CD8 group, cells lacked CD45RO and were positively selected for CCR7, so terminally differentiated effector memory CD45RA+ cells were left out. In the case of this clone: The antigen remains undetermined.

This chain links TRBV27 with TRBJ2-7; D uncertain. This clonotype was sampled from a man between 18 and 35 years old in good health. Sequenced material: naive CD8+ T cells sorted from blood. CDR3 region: CASTLRLPGSHEQYF. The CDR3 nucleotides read TGTGCCAGCACCCTTCGGCTTCCGGGTTCCCACGAGCAGTACTTC.